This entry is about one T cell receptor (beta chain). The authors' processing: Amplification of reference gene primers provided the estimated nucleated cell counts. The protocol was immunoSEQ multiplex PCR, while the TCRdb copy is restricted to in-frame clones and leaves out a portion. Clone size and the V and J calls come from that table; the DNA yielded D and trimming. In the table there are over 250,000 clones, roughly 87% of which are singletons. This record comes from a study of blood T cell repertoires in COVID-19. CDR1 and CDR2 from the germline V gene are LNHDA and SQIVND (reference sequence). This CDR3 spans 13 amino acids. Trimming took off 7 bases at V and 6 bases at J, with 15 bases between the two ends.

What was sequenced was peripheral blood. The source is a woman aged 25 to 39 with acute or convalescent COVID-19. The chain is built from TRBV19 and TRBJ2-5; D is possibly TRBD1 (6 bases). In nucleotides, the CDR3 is TGTGCCAGTACAGTCACAGGGAAGAAGACCCAGTACTTC. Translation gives CASTVTGKKTQYF.